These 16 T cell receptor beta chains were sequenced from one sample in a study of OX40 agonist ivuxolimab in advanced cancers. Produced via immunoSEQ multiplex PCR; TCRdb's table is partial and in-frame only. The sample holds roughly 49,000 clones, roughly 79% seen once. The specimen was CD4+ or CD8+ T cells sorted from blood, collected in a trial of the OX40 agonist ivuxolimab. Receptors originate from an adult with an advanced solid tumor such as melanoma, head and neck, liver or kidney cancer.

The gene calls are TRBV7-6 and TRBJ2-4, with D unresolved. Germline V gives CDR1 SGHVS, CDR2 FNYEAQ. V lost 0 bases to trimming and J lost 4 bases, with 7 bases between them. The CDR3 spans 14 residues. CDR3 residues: CASSLAPGKNIQYF. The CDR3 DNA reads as TGTGCCAGCAGCTTAGCACCAGGAAAAAACATTCAGTACTTC.

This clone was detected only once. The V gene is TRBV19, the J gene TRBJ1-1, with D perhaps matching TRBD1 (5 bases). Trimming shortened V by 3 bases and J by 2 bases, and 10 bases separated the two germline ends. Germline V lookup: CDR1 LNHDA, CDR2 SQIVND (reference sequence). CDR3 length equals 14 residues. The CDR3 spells CASSILTGNTEAFF. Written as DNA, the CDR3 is TGTGCCAGTAGTATCCTCACAGGAAACACTGAAGCTTTCTTT.

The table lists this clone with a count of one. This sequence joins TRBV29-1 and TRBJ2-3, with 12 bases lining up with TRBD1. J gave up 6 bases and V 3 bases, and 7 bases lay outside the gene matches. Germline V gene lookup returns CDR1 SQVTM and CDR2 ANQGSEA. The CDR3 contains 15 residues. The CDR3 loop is CSVDWGTGGLDTQYF. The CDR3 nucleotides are TGCAGCGTTGATTGGGGGACAGGGGGCCTGGATACGCAGTATTTT.

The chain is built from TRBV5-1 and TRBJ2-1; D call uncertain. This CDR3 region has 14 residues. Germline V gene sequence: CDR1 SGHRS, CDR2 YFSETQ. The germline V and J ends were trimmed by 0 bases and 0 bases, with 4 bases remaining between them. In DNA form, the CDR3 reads TGCGCCAGCAGCTTGGAGCTCTCCTACAATGAGCAGTTCTTC. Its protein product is CASSLELSYNEQFF.

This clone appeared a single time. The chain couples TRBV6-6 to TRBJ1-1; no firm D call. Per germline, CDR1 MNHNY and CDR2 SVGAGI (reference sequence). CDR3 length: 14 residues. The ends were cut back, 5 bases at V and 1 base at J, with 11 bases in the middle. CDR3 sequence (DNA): TGTGCCAGCAGTATGGCTACCACGAACACTGAAGCTTTCTTT. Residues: CASSMATTNTEAFF.

The CDR3 bases are TGTGCCAGCAGCCCCGGGGACGGGCCCTACGAGCAGTACGTC. This gives the protein CASSPGDGPYEQYV. This chain links TRBV9 with TRBJ2-7, with D perhaps being TRBD1 or TRBD2 (5 bases each). The CDR3 contains 14 residues. Trimming removed 4 bases from V and 2 bases from J, with 13 bases in between. CDR1 is SGDLS, CDR2 YYNGEE, per germline.

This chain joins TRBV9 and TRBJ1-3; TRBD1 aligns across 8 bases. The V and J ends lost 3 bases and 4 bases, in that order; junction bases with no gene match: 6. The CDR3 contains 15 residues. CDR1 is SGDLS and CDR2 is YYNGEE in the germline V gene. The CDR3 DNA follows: TGTGCCAGCAGCGCCGAGACAGGGGTCGGAAACACCATATATTTT. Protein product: CASSAETGVGNTIYF.

CDR3: CASSELTGVNSPLHF. CDR3 sequence (DNA): TGTGCCAGCAGCGAGTTGACAGGGGTCAATTCACCCCTCCACTTT. This chain links TRBV9 with TRBJ1-6, with TRBD1 matching over 8 bases. V trimming: 3 bases; J trimming: 7 bases; junction bases outside the gene matches: 6. Germline V lookup: CDR1 SGDLS, CDR2 YYNGEE. The CDR3 sequence is 15 residues long.

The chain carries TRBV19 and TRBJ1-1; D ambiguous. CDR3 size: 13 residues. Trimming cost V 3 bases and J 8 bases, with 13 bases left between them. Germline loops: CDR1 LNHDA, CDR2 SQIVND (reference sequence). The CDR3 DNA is TGTGCCAGTAGTATTGCGGCTAAGGAGGAAGCTTTCTTT. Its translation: CASSIAAKEEAFF.

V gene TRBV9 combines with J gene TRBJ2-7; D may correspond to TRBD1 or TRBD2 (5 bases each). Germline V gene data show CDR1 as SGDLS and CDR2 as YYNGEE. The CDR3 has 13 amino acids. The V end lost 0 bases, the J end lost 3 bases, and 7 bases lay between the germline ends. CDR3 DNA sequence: TGTGCCAGCAGCGTAGGGGACGACTACGAGCAGTACTTC. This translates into CASSVGDDYEQYF.

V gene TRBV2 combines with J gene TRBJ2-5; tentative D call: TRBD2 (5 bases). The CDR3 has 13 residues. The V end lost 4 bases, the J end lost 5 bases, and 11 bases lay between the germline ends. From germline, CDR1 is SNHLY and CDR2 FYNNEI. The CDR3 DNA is TGTGCCAGCAGTGTGGGAGTTTGGGAGACCCAGTACTTC. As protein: CASSVGVWETQYF. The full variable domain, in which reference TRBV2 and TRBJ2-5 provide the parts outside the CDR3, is EPEVTQTPSHQVTQMGQEVILRCVPISNHLYFYWYRQILGQKVEFLVSFYNNEISEKSEIFDDQFSVERPDGSNFTLKIRSTKLEDSAMYFCASSVGVWETQYFGPGTRLLVL.

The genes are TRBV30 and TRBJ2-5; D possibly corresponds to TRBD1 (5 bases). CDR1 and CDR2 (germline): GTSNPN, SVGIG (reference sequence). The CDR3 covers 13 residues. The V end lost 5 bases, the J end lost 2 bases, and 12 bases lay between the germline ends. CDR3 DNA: TGTGCCTGGCTTGGGGCGAGACAAGAGACCCAGTACTTC. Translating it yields CAWLGARQETQYF.

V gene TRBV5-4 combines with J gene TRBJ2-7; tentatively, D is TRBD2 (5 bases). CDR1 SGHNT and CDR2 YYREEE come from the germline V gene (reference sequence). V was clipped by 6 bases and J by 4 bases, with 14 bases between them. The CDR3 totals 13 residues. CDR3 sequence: CASTLRESYEQYF. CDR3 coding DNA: TGTGCCAGCACCCTACGGGAATCATACGAGCAGTACTTC.

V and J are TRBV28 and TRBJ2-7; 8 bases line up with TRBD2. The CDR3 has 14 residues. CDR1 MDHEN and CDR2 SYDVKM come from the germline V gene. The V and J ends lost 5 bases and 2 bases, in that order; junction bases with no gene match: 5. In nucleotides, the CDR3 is TGTGCCAGCAGTAGGAGCGGGAGCGCCTACGAGCAGTACTTC. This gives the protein CASSRSGSAYEQYF.

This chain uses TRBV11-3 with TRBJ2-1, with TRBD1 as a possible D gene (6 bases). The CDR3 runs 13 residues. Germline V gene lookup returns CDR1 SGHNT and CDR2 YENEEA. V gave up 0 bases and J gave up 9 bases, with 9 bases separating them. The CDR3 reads CASSLDRGLEQFF. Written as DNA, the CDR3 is TGTGCCAGCAGCTTAGACAGGGGTCTTGAGCAGTTCTTC.

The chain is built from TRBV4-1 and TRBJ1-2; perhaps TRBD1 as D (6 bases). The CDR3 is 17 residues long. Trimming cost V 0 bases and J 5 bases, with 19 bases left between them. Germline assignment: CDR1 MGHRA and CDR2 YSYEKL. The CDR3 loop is CASSQDVTGRTGYGYTF. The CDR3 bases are TGCGCCAGCAGCCAAGATGTCACAGGGAGAACAGGGTATGGCTACACCTTC.